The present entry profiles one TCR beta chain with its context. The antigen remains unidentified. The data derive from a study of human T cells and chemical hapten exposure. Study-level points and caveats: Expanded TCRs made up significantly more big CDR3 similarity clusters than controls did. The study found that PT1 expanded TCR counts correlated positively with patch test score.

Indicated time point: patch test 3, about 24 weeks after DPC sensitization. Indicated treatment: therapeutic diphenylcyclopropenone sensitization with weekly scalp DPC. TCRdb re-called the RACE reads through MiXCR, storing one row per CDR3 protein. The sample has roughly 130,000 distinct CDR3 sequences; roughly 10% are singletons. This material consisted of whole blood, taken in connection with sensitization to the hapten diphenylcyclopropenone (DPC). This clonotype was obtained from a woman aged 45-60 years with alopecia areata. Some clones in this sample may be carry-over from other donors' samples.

The CDR3 DNA sequence: TGCAGCGTTGGGGTAGCGGGAGGGCCCTTTGAGCAGTTCTTC. Amino acid sequence: CSVGVAGGPFEQFF. The chain combines TRBV29-1 with TRBJ2-1; TRBD2 matches at 11 bases. V dropped 4 bases and J dropped 9; count of bases not matched to a gene: 8. The CDR3 is made up of 14 amino acids. The germline V gene has CDR1 SQVTM and CDR2 ANQGSEA.